This is a list of T cell receptor beta chains from one sample in a study of cytomegalovirus exposure and HLA in healthy donors. Assay used: immunoSEQ multiplex PCR; TCRdb lists only in-frame clones, some missing. The data contain hundreds of thousands of clones, over 70% of them seen just once; the ten biggest clones take up around 2.8%. Sequenced input: PBMCs. The source of these receptors is a woman aged 55-69 years in good health and CMV-seropositive. Both conserved end residues are part of each CDR3. The D gene is left open where the match is weak. Clone size is not always given. Where it is, it says once, few, many or a class for expanded clones.

cdr3_nt: TGTGCCAGCAGCTTGGGGACTAGCGGACTTGCAGATACGCAGTATTTT
cdr3_aa: CASSLGTSGLADTQYF
d_call: TRBD2
j_call: TRBJ2-3
clone_size: -
v_call: TRBV7-9

cdr3_nt: TGCGCCAGCCATAACGTACAGGCCCTCTACAATGAGCAGTTCTTC
cdr3_aa: CASHNVQALYNEQFF
d_call: -
j_call: TRBJ2-1
clone_size: -
v_call: TRBV5-1

cdr3_nt: TGTGCCAGCAGCTTATCAGGGGGCCCGGGGGATGAGCAGTTCTTC
cdr3_aa: CASSLSGGPGDEQFF
d_call: TRBD1
j_call: TRBJ2-1
clone_size: -
v_call: TRBV7-9

cdr3_nt: TGTGCCAGCAGCGCCCGGTCTAGGACAGGGGCAGGTAATGAGCAGTTCTTC
cdr3_aa: CASSARSRTGAGNEQFF
d_call: TRBD1
j_call: TRBJ2-1
clone_size: -
v_call: TRBV9

cdr3_nt: TGCGCCAGCAGCCAGGACGGGGACAGGAGCAATCAGCCCCAGCATTTT
cdr3_aa: CASSQDGDRSNQPQHF
d_call: TRBD1
j_call: TRBJ1-5
clone_size: -
v_call: TRBV4-1

cdr3_nt: TGTGCCAGCAGTGAATACAGGGGGCGAGGTGAAGCTTTCTTT
cdr3_aa: CASSEYRGRGEAFF
d_call: TRBD1
j_call: TRBJ1-1
clone_size: -
v_call: TRBV6-5

cdr3_nt: TGTGCCAGCAGCCCCGGGGGGACTTCCAACTATGGCTACACCTTC
cdr3_aa: CASSPGGTSNYGYTF
d_call: -
j_call: TRBJ1-2
clone_size: once
v_call: TRBV4-2

cdr3_nt: TGCGCCAGCAGCCAAGATAGGGGGCGCCAAGAGACCCAGTACTTC
cdr3_aa: CASSQDRGRQETQYF
d_call: TRBD1
j_call: TRBJ2-5
clone_size: -
v_call: TRBV4-1

cdr3_nt: TGCGCCAGCAGCTTGCTTGGGGGGTCAGGCACTGAAGCTTTCTTT
cdr3_aa: CASSLLGGSGTEAFF
d_call: -
j_call: TRBJ1-1
clone_size: -
v_call: TRBV5-1

cdr3_nt: TGTGCCAGCAGTTACTCAGAACTAGCCTATTACAATGAGCAGTTCTTC
cdr3_aa: CASSYSELAYYNEQFF
d_call: -
j_call: TRBJ2-1
clone_size: -
v_call: TRBV6-5

cdr3_nt: TGTGCCAGCAGTCAGACAGGGGAACGTCATGGCTACACCTTC
cdr3_aa: CASSQTGERHGYTF
d_call: TRBD1
j_call: TRBJ1-2
clone_size: -
v_call: TRBV28

cdr3_nt: TGTGCCAGCAGCTTCAGTCTTCGAGGGAACATTCAGTACTTC
cdr3_aa: CASSFSLRGNIQYF
d_call: -
j_call: TRBJ2-4
clone_size: -
v_call: TRBV7-9

cdr3_nt: TGCGCCAGCAGCTGGACTTCATGGGGGCCTTACACTGAAGCTTTCTTT
cdr3_aa: CASSWTSWGPYTEAFF
d_call: -
j_call: TRBJ1-1
clone_size: -
v_call: TRBV5-1

cdr3_nt: TGTGCCAGCACCTCGGGGAGCAGGGAGCAGTTCTTC
cdr3_aa: CASTSGSREQFF
d_call: -
j_call: TRBJ2-1
clone_size: -
v_call: TRBV11-1

cdr3_nt: TGTGCCAGCAGCGGACTAGCGGGAGGGAAAGGATCCTACAATGAGCAGTTCTTC
cdr3_aa: CASSGLAGGKGSYNEQFF
d_call: TRBD2
j_call: TRBJ2-1
clone_size: -
v_call: TRBV7-6

cdr3_nt: TGTGCCATCAGTGGACCCGAGACAGGGAGAGGCTACACCTTC
cdr3_aa: CAISGPETGRGYTF
d_call: TRBD1
j_call: TRBJ1-2
clone_size: -
v_call: TRBV10-3

cdr3_nt: TGCGCCAGCAGCCGAGCGCCTGCGTCCTTCATGAATCAGCCCCAGCATTTT
cdr3_aa: CASSRAPASFMNQPQHF
d_call: -
j_call: TRBJ1-5
clone_size: few
v_call: TRBV4-1

cdr3_nt: TGTGCCAGCAGTGGGCGGGACGGATTGGGTGTTGGGACCCAGTACTTC
cdr3_aa: CASSGRDGLGVGTQYF
d_call: -
j_call: TRBJ2-5
clone_size: -
v_call: TRBV6-1

cdr3_nt: TGCGCCAGCAGCCTCGGGACAGGGGAGGATACGCAGTATTTT
cdr3_aa: CASSLGTGEDTQYF
d_call: TRBD1
j_call: TRBJ2-3
clone_size: -
v_call: TRBV5-1

cdr3_nt: TGCAGCGCAAGCGCAGATACGCAGTATTTT
cdr3_aa: CSASADTQYF
d_call: -
j_call: TRBJ2-3
clone_size: -
v_call: TRBV29-1

cdr3_nt: TGTGCCAGCAGTGAACGTGGGGGGGAGCAGTTCTTC
cdr3_aa: CASSERGGEQFF
d_call: -
j_call: TRBJ2-1
clone_size: -
v_call: TRBV25-1

cdr3_nt: TGTTCCAGCAGCTTAAGTGGGTCGAGGGCTGGTGGGAACTACACCTTC
cdr3_aa: CSSSLSGSRAGGNYTF
d_call: -
j_call: TRBJ1-2
clone_size: -
v_call: TRBV7-9

cdr3_nt: TGTGCCAGCAGCTTATTGGCGGGGGGCACTGAAGCTTTCTTT
cdr3_aa: CASSLLAGGTEAFF
d_call: -
j_call: TRBJ1-1
clone_size: once
v_call: TRBV11-1

cdr3_nt: TGCGCCAGCAGGGCGGGCCTTAGCCCATCCTACGAGCAGTACTTC
cdr3_aa: CASRAGLSPSYEQYF
d_call: -
j_call: TRBJ2-7
clone_size: -
v_call: TRBV10-1

cdr3_nt: TGTGCCAGCAGCGTAGCGTCAGCGAACACCGGGGAGCTGTTTTTT
cdr3_aa: CASSVASANTGELFF
d_call: -
j_call: TRBJ2-2
clone_size: -
v_call: TRBV9

cdr3_nt: TGTGCCAGCAGCTCGGGACAGCCGAACACTGAAGCTTTCTTT
cdr3_aa: CASSSGQPNTEAFF
d_call: TRBD1
j_call: TRBJ1-1
clone_size: -
v_call: TRBV5-5

cdr3_nt: TGCGCCAGCAGTGCCGACAGCTGGGAGACCCAGTACTTC
cdr3_aa: CASSADSWETQYF
d_call: -
j_call: TRBJ2-5
clone_size: -
v_call: TRBV5-1

cdr3_nt: TGTGCCAGCAGCGCTACTAGCGGGAGAGACCACGAGCAGTACTTC
cdr3_aa: CASSATSGRDHEQYF
d_call: TRBD2
j_call: TRBJ2-7
clone_size: once
v_call: TRBV2

cdr3_nt: TGTGCCAGCAGCGATACAGGGACTAACTATGGCTACACCTTC
cdr3_aa: CASSDTGTNYGYTF
d_call: -
j_call: TRBJ1-2
clone_size: -
v_call: TRBV2

cdr3_nt: TGTGCCAGCAGTGGACGACTAGCGGGAGATACGCAGTATTTT
cdr3_aa: CASSGRLAGDTQYF
d_call: TRBD2
j_call: TRBJ2-3
clone_size: -
v_call: TRBV6-1

cdr3_nt: TGTGCCAGCGGGATGACAGGGGCGTCCGGGGAGCTGTTTTTT
cdr3_aa: CASGMTGASGELFF
d_call: TRBD1
j_call: TRBJ2-2
clone_size: -
v_call: TRBV2

cdr3_nt: TGTGCCAGCAGCCACGGACTAGCAGGCCCAGATACGCAGTATTTT
cdr3_aa: CASSHGLAGPDTQYF
d_call: TRBD2
j_call: TRBJ2-3
clone_size: -
v_call: TRBV7-6

cdr3_nt: TGTGCCAGTAGTCAGGGGGCGGGTTCACAAAACATTCAGTACTTC
cdr3_aa: CASSQGAGSQNIQYF
d_call: TRBD1
j_call: TRBJ2-4
clone_size: -
v_call: TRBV19

cdr3_nt: TGTGCCAGCAGCCGGACACTCGAGAACACTGAAGCTTTCTTT
cdr3_aa: CASSRTLENTEAFF
d_call: -
j_call: TRBJ1-1
clone_size: -
v_call: TRBV7-8